This entry concerns a single T cell receptor beta chain. Its matching antigen is unknown. The sample belongs to a study of shared clonotypes between healthy human individuals. General study results and limits: The generation probabilities recorded for non-shared clonotypes fell below those of clonotypes shared by all four donors.

V lost 4 bases to trimming and J lost 2 bases; unmatched junction nucleotides: 3. Germline V gene sequence: CDR1 SGHRS, CDR2 YFSETQ. CDR3 length: 15 residues. Naive-designated CD8 cells lacked CD45RO, were positively enriched for CCR7, and omitted terminally differentiated effector memory CD45RA+ cells. The method was immunoSEQ multiplex PCR; TCRdb's version includes in-frame clones alone and lacks a portion of them. The profile shows almost 700,000 clones, 92% of them singletons. Sequenced material: naive CD8+ T cells sorted from blood. The V gene is TRBV5-1, the J gene TRBJ2-3; 11 nucleotides match TRBD2. The TCR originated in a young man in good health. In DNA form, the CDR3 reads TGCGCCAGCAGCGGGACTAGCGGACACACAGATACGCAGTATTTT. Residues: CASSGTSGHTDTQYF.